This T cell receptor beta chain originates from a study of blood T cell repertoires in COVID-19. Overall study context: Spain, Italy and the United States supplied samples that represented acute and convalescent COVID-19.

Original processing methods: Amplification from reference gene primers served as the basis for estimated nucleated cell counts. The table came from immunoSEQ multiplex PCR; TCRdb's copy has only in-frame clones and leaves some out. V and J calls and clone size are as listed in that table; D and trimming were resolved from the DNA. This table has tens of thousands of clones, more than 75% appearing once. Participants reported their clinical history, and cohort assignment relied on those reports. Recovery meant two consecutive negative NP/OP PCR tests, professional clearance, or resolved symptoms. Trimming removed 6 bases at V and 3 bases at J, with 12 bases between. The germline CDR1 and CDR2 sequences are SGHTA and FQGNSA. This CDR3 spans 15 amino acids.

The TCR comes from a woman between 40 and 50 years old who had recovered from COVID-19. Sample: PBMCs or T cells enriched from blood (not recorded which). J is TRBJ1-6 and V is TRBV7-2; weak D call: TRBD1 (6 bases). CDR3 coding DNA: TGTGCCAGCAGTCTCACAGGGTTCTATAATTCACCCCTCCACTTT. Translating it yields CASSLTGFYNSPLHF.